This T cell receptor (beta chain) was identified in a study of OX40 agonist ivuxolimab in advanced cancers. About the research overall: Ivuxolimab, an antibody that agonizes OX40 (CD134), was administered to the patients. Each patient was given ivuxolimab into a vein every 2 weeks, at 0.01 to 10 mg/kg. Participants could have had prior anti-PD-1, anti-PD-L1 or anti-CTLA-4 therapy, and around 43% had some.

Trimming removed 3 bases at V and 1 base at J, with 13 bases between. The CDR3 is 15 residues long. Per germline, CDR1 KGHSH and CDR2 LQKENI. Whole-study findings and limits: Nonresponders, in some cases, also had low normalized T-cell clonal expansion.

This table comes from immunoSEQ multiplex PCR, and its TCRdb copy is limited to in-frame clones, with some not included. The table lists roughly 61,000 clones, roughly nine tenths of them singletons. In regard to this clone: As yet, its antigen is unknown.

V usage is TRBV18 and J usage is TRBJ2-7, with D possibly being TRBD1 (6 bases). Here the sequenced sample was CD4+ or CD8+ T cells sorted from blood, taken in a trial of the OX40 agonist ivuxolimab. The TCR sequence derives from an adult with an advanced solid tumor such as melanoma, head and neck, liver or kidney cancer. The CDR3 reads CASSPGGSISYEQYF. In DNA form, the CDR3 reads TGTGCCAGCTCACCTGGGGGCTCTATTTCCTACGAGCAGTACTTC.